Listed below are T cell receptor beta chains from one sample, sequenced in a study of T cells after yellow fever vaccination. Using its own MiXCR run on the 5' RACE reads, TCRdb lists one record per CDR3 protein. This sample has 200,000 to 300,000 distinct CDR3 sequences, with 13% found just once. The source was CD4+ T cells sorted from PBMCs, collected 45 days after the yellow fever booster vaccination. The receptor source for this set is a man younger than 40 who received the YFV17D yellow fever vaccine. The CDR3 runs from the conserved cysteine through the conserved F or W.

V gene,CDR3 length,CDR3 protein
TRBV5-1,15,CASSGGIGLGEKLFF
TRBV7-2,15,CASSLLIQGIDEQYF
TRBV20-1,16,CSARDRWLVGTDTQYF
TRBV10-1,15,CASSESGRAVTEAFF
TRBV6-1,13,CASSIGQTDTQYF
TRBV12-3/TRBV12-4,13,CASSLTLQGYEFF
TRBV6-1,13,CASVPPATDTQYF
TRBV19,14,CASSMGASTYEQYF
TRBV4-3,16,CASSQDWLGAKNIQYF
TRBV20-1,13,CSARAGDRDTQYF
TRBV27,20,CASSLSAPGGSRGLNYGYTF
TRBV15,16,CATSRDPTTTYYGYTF